This T cell receptor beta chain was observed in a study of shared clonotypes between healthy human individuals. The assay was immunoSEQ multiplex PCR, and TCRdb's table has in-frame clones only and misses some. The sample has approximately 980,000 clones, over 60% seen once; the top ten hold approximately 1.5%. V shed 9 bases and J shed 3 bases, with 11 bases lying between them. In germline, CDR1 is SEHNR, CDR2 FQNEAQ (reference sequence). This CDR3 is built from 12 residues. Points from the study as a whole: Compared with memory subsets, naive subsets generally had larger estimated richness.

Turning to this clone: Its antigen is not identified.

The sample was memory CD4+ T cells sorted from blood. The subset was: CD45RA-negative fraction. The gene calls are TRBV7-9 and TRBJ2-5; TRBD1 is a possible D gene (6 bases). The sequence was collected from a man younger than 30 in good health. CDR3 sequence reads: CASYRDKETQYF. The CDR3 DNA reads as TGTGCCAGTTACAGGGACAAAGAGACCCAGTACTTC.